These 16 T cell receptor beta chains share one sample of origin, sequenced in a study of blood T cell repertoires in COVID-19. The repertoire was sequenced with immunoSEQ multiplex PCR; TCRdb's copy has only in-frame clones and lacks some. The sample holds 260,000 or so clones, 84% seen once. The sequenced sample consisted of peripheral blood. The receptors shown here come from a human donor in a cohort sampled during active COVID-19.

The V and J genes are TRBV21-1 and TRBJ2-2; the table gives TRBD1 as D, unverified against the DNA. TRBV21-1 is listed as a pseudogene. The CDR3 is made up of 17 amino acids. CDR3 sequence (DNA): TGTGCCAGCAGCAACAGTGTCGGACAGGGCTGGGCCGGGGAGCTGTTTTTT. Its protein is CASSNSVGQGWAGELFF.

The rearrangement uses TRBV19 and TRBJ2-7, with TRBD1 matching 8 bases. CDR3 length equals 15 residues. Germline V gene sequence: CDR1 LNHDA, CDR2 SQIVND (reference sequence). J lost 0 bases, V lost 8 bases, and 9 bases had no gene match. CDR3 sequence (DNA): TGTGCCAGTCAGCCGGGACAGGACAGCTCCTACGAGCAGTACTTC. It is translated as CASQPGQDSSYEQYF.

This chain links TRBV19 with TRBJ1-2; D remains unclear. There are 15 residues in the CDR3. The germline V gene encodes CDR1 LNHDA and CDR2 SQIVND (reference sequence). The germline V and J ends were trimmed by 5 bases and 3 bases, with 16 bases remaining between them. The CDR3 loop is CASSFSEGTYYGYTF. The CDR3, as DNA: TGTGCCAGTAGTTTTTCGGAGGGTACTTACTATGGCTACACCTTC.

The V call is TRBV18, the J call TRBJ1-1; D is undetermined. V was cut by 3 bases and J by 1 base, with 9 bases left in between. This CDR3 has 14 residues. Germline CDR1 and CDR2: KGHSH and LQKENI. CDR3 loop: CASSPFPRNTEAFF. CDR3 DNA: TGTGCCAGCTCACCTTTTCCGCGGAACACTGAAGCTTTCTTT.

J is TRBJ2-1 and V is TRBV6-1; weak D call: TRBD1 (6 bases). V lost 2 bases and J lost 7, with 15 bases in between. Germline V lookup: CDR1 MNHNS, CDR2 SASEGT. The CDR3 is 15 residues long. The CDR3 DNA is TGTGCCAGCAGTGAATCCCACCTTCAGGGGAATGAGCAGTTCTTC. Encoded protein: CASSESHLQGNEQFF.

J is TRBJ2-5 and V is TRBV18; 7 bases fit TRBD1. Germline loops: CDR1 KGHSH, CDR2 LQKENI. With 6 bases clipped from V and 5 bases from J, the junction kept 15 bases outside the gene matches. The CDR3 is 16 residues long. In nucleotides, the CDR3 is TGTGCCAGCTCCCACCAACCTGGACAGGCCCGGGAGACCCAGTACTTC. Protein product: CASSHQPGQARETQYF.

V is TRBV6-6 and J is TRBJ2-1; 9 nucleotides agree with TRBD2. Per germline, CDR1 MNHNY and CDR2 SVGAGI (reference sequence). The CDR3 totals 15 residues. The V gene end was trimmed by 5 bases and the J gene end by 9 bases; junction bases not matched to a gene: 11. DNA of the CDR3: TGTGCCAGCAGTCCCGAAGCTAGCGGGGCCCTTGAGCAGTTCTTC. Its translation: CASSPEASGALEQFF.

The chain couples TRBV5-4 to TRBJ2-1; 8 nucleotides match TRBD1. The CDR3 runs to 16 residues. In germline, CDR1 is SGHNT, CDR2 YYREEE (reference sequence). The ends lost 4 bases at V and 5 bases at J; junction bases unmatched: 11. For the CDR3, the DNA is TGTGCCAGCAGCCCCGAGGCCGGGACAGGACACAATGAGCAGTTCTTC. Protein product: CASSPEAGTGHNEQFF.

The rearrangement links TRBV11-2 to TRBJ2-1, with TRBD2 matching 9 bases. Looked up from germline, CDR1 is SGHAT and CDR2 is FQNNGV. The CDR3 is 15 residues long. V lost 5 bases to trimming and J lost 7 bases; unmatched junction nucleotides: 9. As DNA, the CDR3 is TGTGCCAGCAGCCGCCAAGTAGCGGGAGAAAATGAGCAGTTCTTC. It yields the protein CASSRQVAGENEQFF.

CDR3 in amino acids: CASAPPHGGNQPQHF. The CDR3 bases are TGTGCCAGCGCCCCACCTCACGGAGGAAATCAGCCCCAGCATTTT. This chain links TRBV19 with TRBJ1-5, with D unclear. Trimming stripped 9 bases from V and 4 bases from J, with 19 bases between. Germline loops: CDR1 LNHDA, CDR2 SQIVND (reference sequence). This CDR3 contains 15 residues. Looking up the rest from reference TRBV19 and TRBJ1-5 gives the full variable domain: DGGITQSPKYLFRKEGQNVTLSCEQNLNHDAMYWYRQDPGQGLRLIYYSQIVNDFQKGDIAEGYSVSREKKESFPLTVTSAQKNPTAFYLCASAPPHGGNQPQHFGDGTRLSIL.

The V and J genes are TRBV28 and TRBJ1-2; 10 nucleotides match TRBD1. Germline CDR1 and CDR2: MDHEN and SYDVKM. This CDR3 region has 16 residues. Trimming took 1 base from V and 3 from J; bases not matched to a gene: 5. In DNA form, the CDR3 reads TGTGCCAGCAGTTTATACCGACAGGGGGCGGACTATGGCTACACCTTC. Its translation is CASSLYRQGADYGYTF.

The count of this clone is one. The chain combines TRBV2 with TRBJ1-2, with 9 bases aligning to TRBD1. J lost 4 bases, V lost 6 bases, and 3 bases had no gene match. Germline-derived CDR1 and CDR2 are SNHLY and FYNNEI. The CDR3 length is 13 residues. The CDR3 DNA sequence: TGTGCCAGCAGGGGGACAGGGCCCTATGGCTACACCTTC. Its translation: CASRGTGPYGYTF.

The chain has TRBV24-1 and TRBJ2-2; 7 nucleotides line up with TRBD2. The V segment lost 5 bases and the J segment 0 bases; nucleotides outside the gene matches: 5. The CDR3 extends over 16 amino acids. CDR1 is KGHDR, CDR2 SFDVKD, per germline. The CDR3 sequence is CATSGPSGTNTGELFF. The CDR3 DNA reads as TGTGCCACCAGTGGCCCCAGCGGGACGAACACCGGGGAGCTGTTTTTT.

The gene calls are TRBV24-1 and TRBJ2-2; TRBD2 might be the D (6 bases). Trimming shortened V by 6 bases and J by 7 bases, and 20 bases separated the two germline ends. CDR3 length equals 16 residues. CDR1 is KGHDR, CDR2 SFDVKD, per germline. This CDR3 is CATSHPEGRRIGELFF. CDR3 coding DNA: TGTGCCACCAGTCACCCAGAGGGGAGGCGGATCGGGGAGCTGTTTTTT.

The genes are TRBV28 and TRBJ1-4; no clear D gene. CDR1 and CDR2 (germline): MDHEN, SYDVKM. Trimming pared 8 bases from V and 9 bases from J, leaving 13 bases between. The CDR3 contains 12 residues. This CDR3 reads CASGTNQKKLFF. The CDR3 DNA sequence: TGTGCCAGCGGTACAAACCAGAAAAAACTGTTTTTT.

The J gene is TRBJ1-3, the V gene TRBV6-6, with 7 bases aligning to TRBD1. The ends lost 6 bases at V and 3 bases at J; junction bases unmatched: 2. Germline lookup yields CDR1 MNHNY and CDR2 SVGAGI (reference sequence). This CDR3 is built from 13 residues. CDR3 DNA: TGTGCCAGCAGACAGGGGAATGGAAACACCATATATTTT. Residues: CASRQGNGNTIYF.